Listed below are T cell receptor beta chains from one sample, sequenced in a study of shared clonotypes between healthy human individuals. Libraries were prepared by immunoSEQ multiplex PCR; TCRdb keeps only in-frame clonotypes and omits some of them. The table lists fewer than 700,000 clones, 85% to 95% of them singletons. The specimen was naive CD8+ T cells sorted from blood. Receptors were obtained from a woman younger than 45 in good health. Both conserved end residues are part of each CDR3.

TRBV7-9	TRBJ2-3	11	CASSYPGTQYF
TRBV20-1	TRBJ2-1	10	CSARGSHKVF
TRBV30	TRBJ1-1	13	CAWKKGVNTEAFF
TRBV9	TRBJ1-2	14	CASSLDRGSYGYTF
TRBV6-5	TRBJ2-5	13	CASTGPGGWTQYF
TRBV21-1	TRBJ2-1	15	CASSKVVGSGDEQFF
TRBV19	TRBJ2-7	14	CASSIRFADFEQYF
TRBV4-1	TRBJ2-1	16	CASSPPSGGRAGEQFF
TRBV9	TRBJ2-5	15	CASSVEQGWAETQYF
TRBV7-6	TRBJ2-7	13	CASSLLSGSEQYF
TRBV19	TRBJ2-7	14	CASSTRQGPYEQYF
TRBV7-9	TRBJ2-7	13	CASSVAGGYEQYF
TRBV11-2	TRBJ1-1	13	CASSQTENTEAFF
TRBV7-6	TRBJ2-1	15	CASSLEGRVYNEQFF
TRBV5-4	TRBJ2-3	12	CASSGTKDTQYF
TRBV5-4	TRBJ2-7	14	CASSFSDTGYEQYF